These T cell receptor beta chains were read from a single sample in a study of T cell responses to AZD1222 COVID-19 vaccine. Some clones are missing from TCRdb's copy, which holds only in-frame ones; the method was immunoSEQ multiplex PCR. Here the sample spans 150,000 to 200,000 clones, more than 80% being singletons. The material sequenced was peripheral blood, taken on day 0 of AZD1222 vaccination. All receptors derive from an adult in good health. Both conserved end residues are part of each CDR3. A D gene is named only where the DNA matches it firmly. For some rows the clone size is stated as once, few or many, or as a class when expanded; others skip it.

clone size	D gene	V gene	J gene	CDR3 protein	CDR3 DNA
-	-	TRBV7-9	TRBJ1-5	CASSLASYNQPQHF	TGTGCCAGCAGCTTAGCCAGTTACAATCAGCCCCAGCATTTT
once	-	TRBV7-2	TRBJ1-6	CASSLALGHVPLHF	TGTGCCAGCAGCTTAGCGCTAGGACACGTCCCCCTCCACTTT
-	TRBD1	TRBV10-3	TRBJ1-1	CAISEGTVMNTEAFF	TGTGCCATCAGTGAGGGGACAGTCATGAACACTGAAGCTTTCTTT
-	-	TRBV9	TRBJ1-2	CASSVVAYGYTF	TGTGCCAGCAGCGTAGTGGCATATGGCTACACCTTC
-	TRBD1	TRBV7-9	TRBJ1-4	CASSPPGGYEKLFF	TGTGCCAGCAGCCCCCCAGGGGGCTATGAAAAACTGTTTTTT
-	-	TRBV27	TRBJ1-1	CASSLRAGGTEAFF	TGTGCCAGCAGTTTAAGGGCGGGAGGGACTGAAGCTTTCTTT
-	-	TRBV5-1	TRBJ1-4	CASSLSHLQGTNEKLFF	TGCGCCAGCAGCTTATCACACCTTCAGGGGACTAATGAAAAACTGTTTTTT
-	-	TRBV15	TRBJ2-3	CATSRDRGSGDTQYF	TGTGCCACCAGCAGAGATCGGGGGAGTGGCGATACGCAGTATTTT
-	-	TRBV12-3/TRBV12-4	TRBJ1-5	CASSYPHQPQHF	TGTGCCAGCAGTTATCCCCATCAGCCCCAGCATTTT
-	TRBD1	TRBV5-5	TRBJ1-5	CASSSTGGASNQPQHF	TGTGCCAGCAGCTCAACAGGGGGCGCGAGCAATCAGCCCCAGCATTTT
-	TRBD1	TRBV3-1/TRBV3-2	TRBJ2-7	CASSLPGQGKSEQYF	TGTGCCAGCAGCCTACCGGGACAGGGAAAGAGTGAGCAGTACTTC
-	-	TRBV4-2	TRBJ2-1	CASSLQPWTPGEQFF	TGTGCCAGCAGCCTCCAACCTTGGACTCCGGGGGAGCAGTTCTTC
-	-	TRBV10-3	TRBJ2-3	CAIRTSGESTDTQYF	TGTGCCATCAGGACCTCGGGCGAGAGCACAGATACGCAGTATTTT
-	-	TRBV19	TRBJ1-2	CATGHYGYTF	TGTGCCACTGGTCACTATGGCTACACCTTC
-	-	TRBV4-1	TRBJ2-2	CASSQGRDQGTGELFF	TGCGCCAGCAGCCAGGGTAGAGACCAGGGGACCGGGGAGCTGTTTTTT
-	-	TRBV7-5	TRBJ1-6	CVRSLSAPQGENSPLHF	TGTGTCAGAAGCTTGTCCGCCCCCCAGGGGGAAAATTCACCCCTCCACTTT
-	TRBD2	TRBV5-1	TRBJ2-1	CASSRGLAETRNGHEQFF	TGCGCCAGCAGCCGGGGACTAGCGGAAACCCGAAACGGTCATGAGCAGTTCTTC
-	-	TRBV5-1	TRBJ1-6	CASSSRDTDSPLHF	TGCGCCAGCAGCAGCCGGGACACAGATTCACCCCTCCACTTT
-	-	TRBV19	TRBJ1-2	CASSIEGYGYTF	TGTGCCAGTAGTATAGAGGGCTATGGCTACACCTTC
-	-	TRBV25-1	TRBJ1-1	CASSDSGQGRGGTEAFF	TGTGCCAGCAGTGATTCTGGGCAGGGGAGGGGTGGCACTGAAGCTTTCTTT
once	-	TRBV7-9	TRBJ1-2	CASSLGGLTGSHGYTF	TGTGCCAGCAGCTTAGGGGGTTTAACAGGGAGCCATGGCTACACCTTC
-	-	TRBV13	TRBJ1-1	CASSVTGTNTEAFF	TGTGCCAGCAGCGTTACAGGGACAAACACTGAAGCTTTCTTT
-	-	TRBV7-8	TRBJ1-6	CASSLVRGRSPLHF	TGTGCCAGCAGCTTAGTCAGGGGTCGGTCACCCCTCCACTTT
-	-	TRBV7-2	TRBJ2-5	CASSFGRGQETQYF	TGTGCCAGCAGCTTTGGCAGGGGACAAGAGACCCAGTACTTC
-	-	TRBV11-2	TRBJ1-1	CASSLLSEATEAFF	TGTGCCAGCAGCTTACTATCAGAGGCCACTGAAGCTTTCTTT
-	TRBD1	TRBV13	TRBJ1-2	CASSLGAGQGNYGYTF	TGTGCCAGCAGCTTAGGGGCGGGACAGGGAAACTATGGCTACACCTTC
-	-	TRBV5-6	TRBJ2-7	CASSLTGSYEQYF	TGTGCCAGCAGCCTGACCGGGAGTTACGAGCAGTACTTC
-	TRBD2	TRBV11-2	TRBJ2-1	CASSFFGTSNTHGNEQFF	TGTGCCAGCAGCTTTTTTGGGACTAGCAATACCCACGGCAATGAGCAGTTCTTC
-	-	TRBV28	TRBJ2-1	CASSTNLVSGEQFF	TGTGCCAGCAGCACCAACCTAGTAAGCGGAGAGCAGTTCTTC
-	TRBD1	TRBV6-5	TRBJ2-5	CASSDRGLDETQYF	TGTGCCAGCAGCGACAGGGGGCTTGATGAGACCCAGTACTTC
-	TRBD1	TRBV19	TRBJ1-1	CASSPRMGQPSEAFF	TGTGCCAGTAGTCCCCGAATGGGACAGCCTTCTGAAGCTTTCTTT
-	-	TRBV30	TRBJ2-3	CAWTLFSGSTDTQYF	TGTGCCTGGACCCTCTTTAGCGGTAGCACAGATACGCAGTATTTT
-	TRBD2	TRBV11-1	TRBJ2-1	CASSLTSGGHNEQFF	TGTGCCAGCAGCCTCACTAGCGGGGGCCACAATGAGCAGTTCTTC
-	TRBD2	TRBV7-9	TRBJ2-3	CASRLLAISTDTQYF	TGTGCCAGCAGATTACTAGCGATCAGCACAGATACGCAGTATTTT
-	-	TRBV6-5	TRBJ1-2	CASSYAQGILYGYTF	TGTGCCAGCAGTTACGCCCAGGGGATTCTCTATGGCTACACCTTC
-	-	TRBV20-1	TRBJ1-1	CSAKRGPEAFF	TGCAGTGCGAAGAGGGGTCCTGAAGCTTTCTTT
-	-	TRBV27	TRBJ1-4	CASSLIPSSTATNEKLFF	TGTGCCAGCAGTCTTATCCCCAGCTCTACAGCAACTAATGAAAAACTGTTTTTT
once	-	TRBV12-3/TRBV12-4	TRBJ1-1	CASNGEDTEAFF	TGTGCCAGCAACGGGGAGGACACTGAAGCTTTCTTT
-	-	TRBV4-2	TRBJ1-1	CASRQPGEVGYEAFF	TGTGCCAGCAGACAACCGGGGGAAGTCGGATATGAAGCTTTCTTT
-	TRBD2	TRBV2	TRBJ2-1	CASSSTSGGYNEQFF	TGTGCCAGCAGTTCTACTAGCGGGGGATACAATGAGCAGTTCTTC
-	-	TRBV7-9	TRBJ1-2	CASSATRGNISHQGYTF	TGTGCCAGCAGCGCGACCAGGGGCAACATATCTCATCAGGGCTACACCTTC
-	TRBD1	TRBV18	TRBJ1-5	CASSPDRDYQPQHF	TGTGCCAGCTCACCAGACAGGGACTATCAGCCCCAGCATTTT
-	-	TRBV28	TRBJ2-1	CASSFGSAEQFF	TGTGCCAGCAGTTTTGGGTCGGCTGAGCAGTTCTTC
-	-	TRBV5-1	TRBJ1-2	CASSLGGTYGYTF	TGCGCCAGCAGCTTAGGGGGGACCTATGGCTACACCTTC
-	-	TRBV6-6	TRBJ1-5	CASSSGDRPNQPQHF	TGTGCCAGCAGTTCCGGCGACAGGCCCAATCAGCCCCAGCATTTT
-	-	TRBV19	TRBJ1-4	CASSIVHGEKLFF	TGTGCCAGTAGTATAGTACACGGTGAAAAACTGTTTTTT
-	-	TRBV3-1/TRBV3-2	TRBJ2-5	CASSQDFAGWGQETQYF	TGTGCCAGCAGCCAAGATTTTGCGGGGTGGGGCCAAGAGACCCAGTACTTC
few	-	TRBV6-5	TRBJ1-1	CASHKNTEAFF	TGTGCCAGCCATAAGAACACTGAAGCTTTCTTT
-	-	TRBV19	TRBJ2-2	CASRRENTGELFF	TGTGCCAGTAGGCGGGAGAACACCGGGGAGCTGTTTTTT
-	TRBD2	TRBV19	TRBJ2-3	CASSTGLAEWALSGTDTQYF	TGTGCCAGTAGTACTGGCCTAGCGGAATGGGCCCTATCAGGCACAGATACGCAGTATTTT
-	-	TRBV2	TRBJ2-5	CASLGTLQETQYF	TGTGCCAGCCTGGGGACTTTGCAAGAGACCCAGTACTTC
-	-	TRBV6-5	TRBJ1-2	CASSVTGGLVAGYTF	TGTGCCAGCAGCGTAACCGGGGGCCTGGTGGCTGGCTACACCTTC
once	TRBD2	TRBV5-1	TRBJ2-1	CASSLVERGDNEQFF	TGCGCCAGCAGCTTGGTGGAGCGGGGAGACAATGAGCAGTTCTTC
-	-	TRBV10-2	TRBJ1-4	CASGESGGEKLFF	TGCGCCAGCGGGGAGTCAGGAGGTGAAAAACTGTTTTTT
-	TRBD1	TRBV19	TRBJ1-2	CASSPDRDYGYTF	TGTGCCAGTAGCCCTGACAGGGACTATGGCTACACCTTC
few	TRBD1	TRBV6-6	TRBJ2-2	CASSPGQANTGELFF	TGTGCCAGCAGCCCAGGACAGGCGAACACCGGGGAGCTGTTTTTT
-	TRBD2	TRBV27	TRBJ2-7	CASSLSGVPYEQYF	TGTGCCAGCAGTTTAAGCGGGGTCCCCTACGAGCAGTACTTC
-	-	TRBV5-1	TRBJ2-1	CASSLSSSYNEQFF	TGCGCCAGCAGCTTGTCGAGCTCCTACAATGAGCAGTTCTTC
once	-	TRBV2	TRBJ2-2	CASGSTGPGELFF	TGTGCCAGCGGTTCGACTGGCCCCGGGGAGCTGTTTTTT